The source of this T cell receptor (beta chain) is a study of OX40 agonist ivuxolimab in advanced cancers. Background on the study: All patients had ivuxolimab intravenously every 2 weeks at 0.01 to 10 mg/kg. Partial responses were recorded for three patients, including one with hepatocellular carcinoma and two with cutaneous melanoma.

Germline V gene lookup returns CDR1 MNHEY and CDR2 SMNVEV (reference sequence). Trimming cost V 7 bases and J 0 bases, with 19 bases left between them. CDR3 length: 16 amino acids. Assay used: immunoSEQ multiplex PCR; TCRdb lists only in-frame clones, some missing. This sample yields about 79,000 clones, of which around 90% are seen a single time; 4.1% belongs to the top ten. Sampled blood was obtained at baseline, cycle 4 day 1, and cycle 7 day 1. The input for sequencing was CD4+ or CD8+ T cells sorted from blood, taken in a trial of the OX40 agonist ivuxolimab. The V gene is TRBV27, the J gene TRBJ2-7, with D tentatively TRBD1 (6 bases). This receptor was identified in an adult with an advanced solid tumor such as melanoma, head and neck, liver or kidney cancer. The CDR3 DNA sequence: TGTGCCAGCACCCAAAGAGGGGGATCTAGCTCCTACGAGCAGTACTTC. Translating it yields CASTQRGGSSSYEQYF.